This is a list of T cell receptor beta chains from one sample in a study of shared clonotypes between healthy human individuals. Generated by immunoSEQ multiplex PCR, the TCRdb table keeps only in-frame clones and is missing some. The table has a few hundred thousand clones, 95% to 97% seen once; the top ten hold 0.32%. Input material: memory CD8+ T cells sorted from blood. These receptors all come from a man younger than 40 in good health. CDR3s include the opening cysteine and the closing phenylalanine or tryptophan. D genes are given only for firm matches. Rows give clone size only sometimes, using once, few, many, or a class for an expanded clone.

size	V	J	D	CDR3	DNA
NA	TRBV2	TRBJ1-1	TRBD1	CASRGQGGDTEAFF	TGTGCCAGCAGGGGACAGGGGGGAGACACTGAAGCTTTCTTT
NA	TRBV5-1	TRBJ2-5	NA	CASSPAQTTQETQYF	TGCGCCAGCAGCCCTGCGCAGACGACTCAAGAGACCCAGTACTTC
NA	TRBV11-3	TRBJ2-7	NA	CASSSQGGYEQYF	TGTGCCAGCAGCTCACAGGGGGGGTACGAGCAGTACTTC
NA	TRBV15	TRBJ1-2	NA	CATSRDNYGYTF	TGTGCCACCAGCAGAGACAACTATGGCTACACCTTC
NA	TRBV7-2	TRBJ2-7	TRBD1	CASSSDRGDEQYF	TGTGCCAGCAGCTCAGACAGGGGCGACGAGCAGTACTTC
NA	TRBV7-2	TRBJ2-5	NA	CASSLGYQVETQYF	TGTGCCAGCAGCTTGGGGTACCAGGTGGAGACCCAGTACTTC
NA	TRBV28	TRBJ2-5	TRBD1	CASSPMGQVREETQYF	TGTGCCAGCAGTCCAATGGGACAGGTCAGGGAGGAGACCCAGTACTTC
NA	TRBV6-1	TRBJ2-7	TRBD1	CASNAPGQGAYEQYF	TGTGCCAGCAACGCACCGGGACAGGGGGCTTACGAGCAGTACTTC
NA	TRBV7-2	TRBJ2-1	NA	CASSPSLPAYNEQFF	TGTGCCAGCAGCCCCTCTCTCCCGGCCTACAATGAGCAGTTCTTC
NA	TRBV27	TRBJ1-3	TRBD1	CASSLGQGHGNTIYF	TGTGCCAGCAGCCTAGGACAGGGGCACGGAAACACCATATATTTT
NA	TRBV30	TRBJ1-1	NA	CAWSRWLGTEAFF	TGTGCCTGGAGCCGGTGGTTGGGCACTGAAGCTTTCTTT
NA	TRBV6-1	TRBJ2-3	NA	CASSEVVADTQYF	TGTGCCAGCAGTGAAGTGGTAGCAGATACGCAGTATTTT
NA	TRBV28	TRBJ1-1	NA	CASSFPEVMNTEAFF	TGTGCCAGCAGTTTTCCGGAAGTCATGAACACTGAAGCTTTCTTT
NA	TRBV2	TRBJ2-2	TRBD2	CAVRGGNTGELFF	TGTGCCGTCCGCGGGGGGAACACCGGGGAGCTGTTTTTT
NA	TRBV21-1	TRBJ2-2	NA	CASSKWGQGANTGELFF	NA
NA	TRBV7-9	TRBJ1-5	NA	CASSYSRDQPQHF	TGTGCCAGCAGTTACTCCAGAGATCAGCCCCAGCATTTT
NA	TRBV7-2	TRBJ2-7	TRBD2	CASSLGLVNEQYF	TGTGCCAGCAGCCTTGGACTAGTGAACGAGCAGTACTTC
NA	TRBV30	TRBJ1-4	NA	CAWSVANEKLFF	TGTGCCTGGAGTGTTGCTAATGAAAAACTGTTTTTT
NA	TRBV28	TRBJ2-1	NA	CASSSPGGEQFF	TGTGCCAGCAGTTCCCCCGGAGGAGAGCAGTTCTTC
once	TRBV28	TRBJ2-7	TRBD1	CASSSGQGPYEQYF	TGTGCCAGCAGTTCGGGACAGGGGCCGTACGAGCAGTACTTC
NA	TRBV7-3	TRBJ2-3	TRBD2	CASSTTPGLVSTDTQYF	TGTGCCAGCAGCACAACCCCGGGACTAGTGAGCACAGATACGCAGTATTTT
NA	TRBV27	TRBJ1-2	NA	CASSPKRLNRPYGYTF	TGTGCCAGCAGTCCCAAACGGCTAAACAGGCCCTATGGCTACACCTTC